The present entry profiles one T cell receptor (beta chain) with its context. The antigen is undetermined. The repertoire was sequenced with immunoSEQ multiplex PCR; TCRdb's copy has only in-frame clones and lacks some. Of under 200,000 clones listed, about 90% were seen once; the top ten hold roughly 3%. This entry belongs to a study of cytomegalovirus exposure and HLA in healthy donors. General study results and limits: There were some 150 TCR beta chains listed as cytomegalovirus-associated.

The germline V gene encodes CDR1 MDHEN and CDR2 SYDVKM. V was shortened by 3 bases and J by 4 bases, with 15 bases between the two germline ends. CDR3 size: 15 residues. This clonotype originated in a woman aged 18-29 years in good health and CMV-seropositive. The V gene is TRBV28, the J gene TRBJ1-2, with D possibly being TRBD1 (6 bases). Specimen: PBMCs. CDR3 DNA sequence: TGTGCCAGCAGTTTGGGGAGGGGGGGAACCTATGGCTACACCTTC. It is translated as CASSLGRGGTYGYTF.